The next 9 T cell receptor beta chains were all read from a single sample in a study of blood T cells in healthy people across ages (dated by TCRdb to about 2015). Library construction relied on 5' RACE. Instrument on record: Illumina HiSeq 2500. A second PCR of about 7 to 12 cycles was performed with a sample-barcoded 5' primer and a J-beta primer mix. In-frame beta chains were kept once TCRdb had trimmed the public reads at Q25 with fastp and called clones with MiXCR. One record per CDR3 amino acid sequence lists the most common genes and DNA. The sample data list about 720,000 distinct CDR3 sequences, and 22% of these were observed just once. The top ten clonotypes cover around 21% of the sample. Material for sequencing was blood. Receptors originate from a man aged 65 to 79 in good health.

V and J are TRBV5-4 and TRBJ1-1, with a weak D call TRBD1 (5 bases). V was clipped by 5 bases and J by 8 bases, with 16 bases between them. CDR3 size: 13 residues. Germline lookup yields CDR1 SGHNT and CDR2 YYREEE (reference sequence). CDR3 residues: CASSQGRIKEAFF. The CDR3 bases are TGTGCCAGCAGTCAGGGACGGATCAAGGAAGCTTTCTTT.

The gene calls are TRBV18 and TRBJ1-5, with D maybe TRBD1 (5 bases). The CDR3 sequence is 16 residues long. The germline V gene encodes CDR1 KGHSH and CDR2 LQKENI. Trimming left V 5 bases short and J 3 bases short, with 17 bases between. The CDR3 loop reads CASSSGRVDNNQPQHF. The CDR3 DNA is TGTGCCAGCTCATCAGGGAGGGTGGATAACAATCAGCCCCAGCATTTT.

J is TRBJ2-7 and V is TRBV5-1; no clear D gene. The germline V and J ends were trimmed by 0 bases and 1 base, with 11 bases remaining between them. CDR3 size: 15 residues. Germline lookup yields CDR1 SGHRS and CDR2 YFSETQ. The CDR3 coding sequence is TGCGCCAGCAGCTTGGAGGTTGGGTTGTCCTACGAGCAGTACTTC. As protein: CASSLEVGLSYEQYF.

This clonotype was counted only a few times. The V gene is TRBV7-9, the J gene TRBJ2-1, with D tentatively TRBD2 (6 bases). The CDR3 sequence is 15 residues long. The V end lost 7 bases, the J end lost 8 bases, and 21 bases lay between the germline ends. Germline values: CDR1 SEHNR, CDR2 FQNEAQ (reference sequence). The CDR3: CASTHDGGFFYEQFF. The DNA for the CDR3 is TGTGCCAGCACCCACGACGGGGGTTTCTTCTATGAGCAGTTCTTC.

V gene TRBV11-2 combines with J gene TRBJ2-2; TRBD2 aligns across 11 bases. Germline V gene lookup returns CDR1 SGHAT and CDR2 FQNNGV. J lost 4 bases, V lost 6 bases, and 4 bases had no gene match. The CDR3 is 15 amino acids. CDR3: CASRSSGGPTGELFF. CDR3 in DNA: TGTGCCAGCAGATCTAGCGGGGGGCCCACCGGGGAGCTGTTTTTT.

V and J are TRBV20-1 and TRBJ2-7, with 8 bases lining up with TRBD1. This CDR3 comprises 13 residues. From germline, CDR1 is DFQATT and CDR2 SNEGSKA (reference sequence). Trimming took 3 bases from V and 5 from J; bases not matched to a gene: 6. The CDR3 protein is CSASRSGGHEQYF. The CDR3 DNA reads TGCAGTGCTAGTAGGTCAGGGGGCCACGAGCAGTACTTC.

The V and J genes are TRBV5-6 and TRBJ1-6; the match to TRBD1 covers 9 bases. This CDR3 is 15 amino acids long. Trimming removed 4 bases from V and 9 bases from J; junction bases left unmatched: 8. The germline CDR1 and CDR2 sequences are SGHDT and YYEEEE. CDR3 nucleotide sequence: TGTGCCAGCAGCCTGGACAGGGGCCAACTTTCACCCCTCCACTTT. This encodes CASSLDRGQLSPLHF.

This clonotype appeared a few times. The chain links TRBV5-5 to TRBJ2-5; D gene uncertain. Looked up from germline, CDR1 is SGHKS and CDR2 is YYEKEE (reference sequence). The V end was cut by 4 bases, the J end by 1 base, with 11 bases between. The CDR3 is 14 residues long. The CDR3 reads CASSPGLTQETQYF. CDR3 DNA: TGTGCCAGCAGCCCCGGTTTGACCCAAGAGACCCAGTACTTC.

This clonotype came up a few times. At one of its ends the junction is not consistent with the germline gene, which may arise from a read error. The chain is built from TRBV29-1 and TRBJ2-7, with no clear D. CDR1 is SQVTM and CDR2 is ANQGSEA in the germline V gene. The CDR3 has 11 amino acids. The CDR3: CSVEVRERTFF. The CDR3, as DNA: TGCAGCGTTGAAGTTAGGGAAAGGACGTTCTTC.